A selection of T cell receptor beta chains follows, all from one sample in a study of T cell repertoires in cytomegalovirus infection. Which antigens these TCRs recognize remains unknown. TCRdb fed the reads into MiXCR, producing one record per CDR3 protein. Of around 300,000 distinct CDR3 sequences listed, 20% to 25% were seen once; the top ten hold about 21%. The sequencing used cultured PBMCs, collected from culture after CMV antigen stimulation. Receptors were obtained from a human donor in good health (CMV status not recorded). Some clones in this sample may be carry-over from other donors' samples. Both conserved end residues are part of each CDR3. Fields, in order: CDR3 DNA, CDR3 protein, J gene, V gene, D gene, clone size. The D gene is left open where the match is weak. Expanded clones get a size class; other rows say once, few or many, or leave the size out.

DNA: TGTGCCAGCAGCTTAGCAACAGGGGGAAACGCCTACGAGCAGTACTTC
CDR3: CASSLATGGNAYEQYF
J: TRBJ2-7
V: TRBV7-2
D: TRBD1
size: NA

DNA: TGCGCCAGCAGCCGATCGGGGGGCGCAGGAACTAATGAAAAACTGTTTTTT
CDR3: CASSRSGGAGTNEKLFF
J: TRBJ1-4
V: TRBV4-3
D: NA
size: NA

DNA: TGTGCCAGCAGTTTTGTTACGGAAAGTCAGCCCCAGCATTTT
CDR3: CASSFVTESQPQHF
J: TRBJ1-5
V: TRBV12-3/TRBV12-4
D: NA
size: NA

DNA: TGTGCCAGCGGATCCGGGGCGAGCTCTGGGGCCAACGTCCTGACTTTC
CDR3: CASGSGASSGANVLTF
J: TRBJ2-6
V: TRBV28
D: NA
size: few

DNA: TGTGCCATCAGTTGGGGACAGGGAACCTACGAGCAGTACTTC
CDR3: CAISWGQGTYEQYF
J: TRBJ2-7
V: TRBV10-3
D: TRBD1
size: many

DNA: TGCAGTGCTAGATCCGCGGGGAGCACAGATACGCAGTATTTT
CDR3: CSARSAGSTDTQYF
J: TRBJ2-3
V: TRBV20-1
D: NA
size: NA

DNA: TGTGCCAGCAGTTTAGCGTCAGCGGGAGTGGGCGCAGATACGCAGTATTTT
CDR3: CASSLASAGVGADTQYF
J: TRBJ2-3
V: TRBV12-3/TRBV12-4
D: TRBD2
size: many

DNA: TGCAGCGTCCTAGCGGGAGTGCGTCAGACCCAGTACTTC
CDR3: CSVLAGVRQTQYF
J: TRBJ2-5
V: TRBV29-1
D: TRBD2
size: few

DNA: TGTGCCAGTTCGGGGCACGGAATACTCTCTGGAAACACCATATATTTT
CDR3: CASSGHGILSGNTIYF
J: TRBJ1-3
V: TRBV12-3/TRBV12-4
D: NA
size: NA

DNA: TGTGCCAGCAGCCAAGATCTTGCAGGGATGAACACTGAAGCTTTCTTT
CDR3: CASSQDLAGMNTEAFF
J: TRBJ1-1
V: TRBV4-2
D: NA
size: NA

DNA: TGTGCCAGCTCCGAAAAACCATGGGGAAGGAGCTCCTATAATTCACCCCTCCACTTT
CDR3: CASSEKPWGRSSYNSPLHF
J: TRBJ1-6
V: TRBV18
D: NA
size: few

DNA: TGCGCCAGCAGCCAAGTTTCCTCAAGCTCCTACAATGAGCAGTTCTTC
CDR3: CASSQVSSSSYNEQFF
J: TRBJ2-1
V: TRBV4-1
D: NA
size: few

DNA: TGTGCCAGCAGCTTAAACCCGGACAACACAGATACGCAGTATTTT
CDR3: CASSLNPDNTDTQYF
J: TRBJ2-3
V: TRBV7-2
D: NA
size: few

DNA: TGTGCCAGCAGCTACACCACTCGGGGGGTCTACGAGCAGTACTTC
CDR3: CASSYTTRGVYEQYF
J: TRBJ2-7
V: TRBV5-5
D: TRBD2
size: few

DNA: TGTGCCAGCAGCGTAGATCCGGGGACCTACACTGAAGCTTTCTTT
CDR3: CASSVDPGTYTEAFF
J: TRBJ1-1
V: TRBV9
D: NA
size: NA

DNA: TGTGCCAGCAATCGGGACCACTGGTCCACTGAAGCTTTCTTT
CDR3: CASNRDHWSTEAFF
J: TRBJ1-1
V: TRBV12-3/TRBV12-4
D: NA
size: many

DNA: TGTGCCAGCAGCTTGGGCAGGGCAGAGACCCAGTACTTC
CDR3: CASSLGRAETQYF
J: TRBJ2-5
V: TRBV11-3
D: NA
size: NA

DNA: TGTGCCAGCAGTGTTGACCCGGGTGCTGGTGAGCAGTTCTTC
CDR3: CASSVDPGAGEQFF
J: TRBJ2-1
V: TRBV7-2
D: NA
size: NA

DNA: TGTGCCAGCAGCCCTCGGAGGAGACGAAGGGAGGACGAGCAGTACTTC
CDR3: CASSPRRRRREDEQYF
J: TRBJ2-7
V: TRBV6-1
D: NA
size: few

DNA: TGTGCCAGCAGCTTGGATAGGGCGGACGGGGAGCTGTTTTTT
CDR3: CASSLDRADGELFF
J: TRBJ2-2
V: TRBV5-4
D: NA
size: NA

DNA: TGTGCCAGCAGCCCTCTCCCGGGTTTCGGCACTGAAGCTTTCTTT
CDR3: CASSPLPGFGTEAFF
J: TRBJ1-1
V: TRBV12-3/TRBV12-4
D: NA
size: many

DNA: TGTGCCAGCAGCTTATTTGGGACAGGGGTAAACATTCAGTACTTC
CDR3: CASSLFGTGVNIQYF
J: TRBJ2-4
V: TRBV7-2
D: TRBD1
size: few

DNA: TGTGCCAGCAGGCCCCCGCCCGTTCCCGGGGGCTACGAGCAGTACTTC
CDR3: CASRPPPVPGGYEQYF
J: TRBJ2-7
V: TRBV7-3
D: NA
size: many

DNA: TGCAGTGCTTCCTCGGACGGGGAATTTTCACCCCTCCACTTT
CDR3: CSASSDGEFSPLHF
J: TRBJ1-6
V: TRBV20-1
D: NA
size: NA

DNA: TGTGCCACCAGCAGAGCGGGCGGGAGGGCCCAAGAGACCCAGTACTTC
CDR3: CATSRAGGRAQETQYF
J: TRBJ2-5
V: TRBV15
D: TRBD2
size: NA

DNA: TGTGCCAGCAGCCCAGTGGGGGCGGCGCAGTTCTTC
CDR3: CASSPVGAAQFF
J: TRBJ2-1
V: TRBV5-8
D: NA
size: NA

DNA: TGTGCCAGCAGCCTGACAGGAAGAAACATTCAGTACTTC
CDR3: CASSLTGRNIQYF
J: TRBJ2-4
V: TRBV2
D: NA
size: few

DNA: TGTGCCAGCAGCACGAGCGGGAACTCCTACGAGCAGTACTTC
CDR3: CASSTSGNSYEQYF
J: TRBJ2-7
V: TRBV7-6
D: TRBD2
size: few

DNA: TGTGCCACCAGCGGACTAGGCGGCTCCTACAATGAGCAGTTCTTC
CDR3: CATSGLGGSYNEQFF
J: TRBJ2-1
V: TRBV15
D: TRBD2
size: NA

DNA: TGTGCCAGCAGTTATTCCGGGACAAGCACAGATACGCAGTATTTT
CDR3: CASSYSGTSTDTQYF
J: TRBJ2-3
V: TRBV6-1
D: NA
size: NA

DNA: TGCGCCAGCAGCCTTCGGACAGGGGAATCTAATGAAAAACTGTTTTTT
CDR3: CASSLRTGESNEKLFF
J: TRBJ1-4
V: TRBV4-1
D: TRBD1
size: NA

DNA: TGCAGTGCTAGGACTAGCGGGAGGGACGAGCAGTACTTC
CDR3: CSARTSGRDEQYF
J: TRBJ2-7
V: TRBV20-1
D: TRBD2
size: NA

DNA: TGTGCCAGCAGCGTCCCAGGTGTACTTTTCACAGATACGCAGTATTTT
CDR3: CASSVPGVLFTDTQYF
J: TRBJ2-3
V: TRBV7-2
D: NA
size: many

DNA: TGTGCCAGCAAGGACTACGAGCAGTACTTC
CDR3: CASKDYEQYF
J: TRBJ2-7
V: TRBV6-2/TRBV6-3
D: NA
size: NA

DNA: TGTGCCAGCAGCGCGGGGGGTTATGGGGGTGGCTACACCTTC
CDR3: CASSAGGYGGGYTF
J: TRBJ1-2
V: TRBV7-2
D: NA
size: many